Listed below are T cell receptor beta chains from one sample, sequenced in a study of vaccination and CD4 T cells after COVID-19. Their antigens remain unidentified. TCRdb independently ran MiXCR on the PCR reads; one entry per CDR3 protein. The sample shows approximately 26,000 distinct CDR3 sequences, approximately 44% of them seen only once. Material for sequencing was CD4+ T cells from blood, cultured in vitro. All receptors come from a human donor who had recovered from COVID-19. Both conserved end residues are trimmed from each CDR3. Each record gives: J gene, clone size, V gene, CDR3 protein. Clone size appears in some rows only: once, few, many, or a class for an expanded clone.

J gene: TRBJ2-3
clone size: .
V gene: TRBV7-8
CDR3 protein: ASSLGLADTQY

J gene: TRBJ2-2
clone size: .
V gene: TRBV7-2
CDR3 protein: ASSLFFSSGMSGELF

J gene: TRBJ2-7
clone size: .
V gene: TRBV11-1
CDR3 protein: ASSRLDRGDYEQY

J gene: TRBJ1-1
clone size: .
V gene: TRBV6-2/TRBV6-3
CDR3 protein: ASSYSPGRGEAF

J gene: TRBJ1-1
clone size: .
V gene: TRBV11-2
CDR3 protein: ASSLAFRQGAGDTEAF

J gene: TRBJ1-2
clone size: .
V gene: TRBV10-3
CDR3 protein: AIRRGDFNYGYT

J gene: TRBJ1-6
clone size: .
V gene: TRBV9
CDR3 protein: ASGRRQGDSPLH

J gene: TRBJ2-5
clone size: .
V gene: TRBV10-3
CDR3 protein: AIHRDLKETQY

J gene: TRBJ1-1
clone size: few
V gene: TRBV20-1
CDR3 protein: SASGSTEAF

J gene: TRBJ2-3
clone size: medium-sized
V gene: TRBV7-2
CDR3 protein: ASSVMGPDTQY

J gene: TRBJ2-4
clone size: few
V gene: TRBV20-1
CDR3 protein: SARLQGAVNIQY

J gene: TRBJ2-1
clone size: .
V gene: TRBV5-5
CDR3 protein: ASSWGLAGTYNEQF

J gene: TRBJ1-5
clone size: .
V gene: TRBV18
CDR3 protein: ASHRDTYQPQH

J gene: TRBJ1-1
clone size: few
V gene: TRBV20-1
CDR3 protein: SARDRGGFEAF

J gene: TRBJ2-3
clone size: .
V gene: TRBV20-1
CDR3 protein: SAPARSAGY

J gene: TRBJ2-7
clone size: few
V gene: TRBV7-2
CDR3 protein: ASSLGRLDEQY

J gene: TRBJ2-2
clone size: few
V gene: TRBV20-1
CDR3 protein: SARGLSNTGELF

J gene: TRBJ2-7
clone size: .
V gene: TRBV4-1
CDR3 protein: ASSRDGSYEQY

J gene: TRBJ1-6
clone size: medium-sized
V gene: TRBV5-1
CDR3 protein: ASRNKPQLGVISPLH

J gene: TRBJ2-7
clone size: .
V gene: TRBV7-2
CDR3 protein: ASSPSRVEQY

J gene: TRBJ1-1
clone size: .
V gene: TRBV11-2
CDR3 protein: ASSLARNTEAF

J gene: TRBJ1-6
clone size: .
V gene: TRBV4-3
CDR3 protein: ASSQASQYYNSPLH

J gene: TRBJ2-7
clone size: .
V gene: TRBV28
CDR3 protein: ASSLPVGEQY